This TCR beta chain was sequenced for a study of cytomegalovirus exposure and HLA in healthy donors. General study results and limits: For presence/absence analyses, sequencing depth was assumed to be roughly uniform across donors. Relative to equally common others, HLA-associated TCR beta chains showed greater clonal expansion in a later analysis.

Notes on this clone: Its matching antigen is unknown.

V was pared by 6 bases and J by 2 bases, with 17 bases between. The germline V gene has CDR1 MDHEN and CDR2 SYDVKM. This CDR3 is 16 amino acids long. The PCR used 60 Vbeta and 13 Jbeta primers. Some clones are missing from TCRdb's copy, which holds only in-frame ones; the method was immunoSEQ multiplex PCR. The table records some 130,000 clones, 70% of them present only once. Sequencing input: PBMCs. V usage is TRBV28 and J usage is TRBJ1-3; weak D call: TRBD1 (6 bases). This TCR derives from an older woman in good health and CMV-seropositive. The CDR3 spells CASRTQGSHAGNTIYF. The CDR3 DNA follows: TGTGCCAGCAGGACACAGGGTAGTCACGCTGGAAACACCATATATTTT.